This T cell receptor (beta chain) was obtained from a study of early T cells in non-severe SARS-CoV-2 infection. Study-wide context: RNA in bulk from unsorted whole blood was sequenced, and chains were unpaired.

This clonotype was recorded once. What it binds is unknown. Individual cDNA molecules were tagged with unique molecular identifiers. A single record per CDR3 protein comes from TCRdb applying MiXCR to the 5' RACE reads. The table lists approximately 70,000 distinct CDR3 sequences, roughly 4.6% of them singletons. Findings and limits, study-wide: Private and CD4 specificities were missed by VDJdb matching, skewed to anti-spike CD8.

The CDR3 length is 16 residues. V lost 3 bases to trimming and J lost 8 bases, with 18 bases between them. Germline V lookup: CDR1 SGHKS, CDR2 YYEKEE (reference sequence). This specimen consisted of whole blood, obtained at baseline. The sequence was collected from an adult who was a healthcare worker with PCR-confirmed SARS-CoV-2 infection or an uninfected control (not recorded which). The donor label of this sample is uncertain. This chain links TRBV5-5 with TRBJ1-6, with D hard to call. CDR3 in DNA: TGTGCCAGCAGCTCCCTTGTCGGAAACGTGTATTCACCCCTCCACTTT. It is translated as CASSSLVGNVYSPLHF.